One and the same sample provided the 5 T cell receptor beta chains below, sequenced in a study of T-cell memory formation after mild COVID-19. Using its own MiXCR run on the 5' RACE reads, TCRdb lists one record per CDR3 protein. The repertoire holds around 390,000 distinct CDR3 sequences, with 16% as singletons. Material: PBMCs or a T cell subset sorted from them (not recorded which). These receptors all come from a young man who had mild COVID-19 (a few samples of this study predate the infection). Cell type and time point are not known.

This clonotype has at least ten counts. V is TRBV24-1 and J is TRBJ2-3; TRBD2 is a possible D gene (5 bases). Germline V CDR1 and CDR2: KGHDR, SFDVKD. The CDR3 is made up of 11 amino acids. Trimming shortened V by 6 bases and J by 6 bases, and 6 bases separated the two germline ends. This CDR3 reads CATSSSDTQYF. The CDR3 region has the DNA TGTGCCACCAGTTCTAGCGATACGCAGTATTTT.

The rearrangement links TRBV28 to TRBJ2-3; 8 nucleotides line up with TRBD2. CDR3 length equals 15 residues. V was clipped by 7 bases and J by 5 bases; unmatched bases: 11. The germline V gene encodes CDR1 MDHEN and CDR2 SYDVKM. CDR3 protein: CASTPSGGGIDTQYF. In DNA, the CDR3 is TGTGCCAGCACCCCTTCGGGGGGGGGGATAGATACGCAGTATTTT.

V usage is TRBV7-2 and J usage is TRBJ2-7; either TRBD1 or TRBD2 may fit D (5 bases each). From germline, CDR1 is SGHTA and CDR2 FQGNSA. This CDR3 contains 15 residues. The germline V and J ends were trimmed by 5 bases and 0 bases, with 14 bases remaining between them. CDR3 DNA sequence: TGTGCCAGCAGCCCTGGGACGGTGAGCTCCTACGAGCAGTACGTC. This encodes CASSPGTVSSYEQYV.

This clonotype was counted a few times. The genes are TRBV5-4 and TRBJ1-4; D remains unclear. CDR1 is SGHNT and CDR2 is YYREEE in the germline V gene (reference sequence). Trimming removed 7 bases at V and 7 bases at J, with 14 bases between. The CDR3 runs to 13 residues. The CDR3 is CASGPSWGEKLFF. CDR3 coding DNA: TGTGCCAGCGGCCCGAGTTGGGGTGAAAAACTGTTTTTT. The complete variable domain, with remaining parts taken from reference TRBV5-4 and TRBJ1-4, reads ETGVTQSPTHLIKTRGQQVTLRCSSQSGHNTVSWYQQALGQGPQFIFQYYREEENGRGNFPPRFSGLQFPNYSSELNVNALELDDSALYLCASGPSWGEKLFFGSGTQLSVL.

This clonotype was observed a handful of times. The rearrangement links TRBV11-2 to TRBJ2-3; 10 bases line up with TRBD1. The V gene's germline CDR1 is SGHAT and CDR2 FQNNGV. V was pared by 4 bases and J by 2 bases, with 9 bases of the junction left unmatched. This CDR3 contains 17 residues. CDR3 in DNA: TGTGCCAGCAGCTACGCTGACAGGGGGCGCGACACAGATACGCAGTATTTT. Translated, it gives CASSYADRGRDTDTQYF.